A single sample gave rise to the 15 T cell receptor beta chains below, sequenced in a study of OX40 agonist ivuxolimab in advanced cancers. Produced via immunoSEQ multiplex PCR; TCRdb's table is partial and in-frame only. The top ten clones hold about 4% of a sample with 90,000 or so clones, around 87% of them seen once. The input for sequencing was CD4+ or CD8+ T cells sorted from blood, taken in a trial of the OX40 agonist ivuxolimab. These receptors originate from an adult with an advanced solid tumor such as melanoma, head and neck, liver or kidney cancer.

V and J are TRBV27 and TRBJ2-3; D may match TRBD1 or TRBD2 (5 bases each). CDR1 and CDR2 (germline): MNHEY, SMNVEV (reference sequence). The CDR3 covers 16 residues. Deletions cut 6 bases from V and 0 bases from J, with 16 bases between. CDR3 amino acids: CASRLGAAASTDTQYF. The CDR3 coding sequence is TGTGCCAGCAGACTAGGGGCGGCTGCTAGCACAGATACGCAGTATTTT.

The V call is TRBV29-1, the J call TRBJ1-1; tentatively, D is TRBD1 (6 bases). This CDR3 has 13 residues. V lost 6 bases and J 4 bases, leaving 15 bases between the germline ends. Germline CDR1 is SQVTM and CDR2 is ANQGSEA. CDR3 protein: CSVAQGPFTEAFF. CDR3 nucleotides: TGCAGCGTGGCACAGGGCCCTTTCACTGAAGCTTTCTTT. The full variable domain, in which reference TRBV29-1 and TRBJ1-1 provide the parts outside the CDR3, is SAVISQKPSRDICQRGTSLTIQCQVDSQVTMMFWYRQQPGQSLTLIATANQGSEATYESGFVIDKFPISRPNLTFSTLTVSNMSPEDSSIYLCSVAQGPFTEAFFGQGTRLTVV.

The gene calls are TRBV10-2 and TRBJ1-5; D gene ambiguous. The V end lost 0 bases, the J end lost 6 bases, and 18 bases lay between the germline ends. The CDR3 is 17 amino acids. Germline loops: CDR1 WSHSY, CDR2 SAAADI. CDR3 nucleotides: TGCGCCAGCAGTGAGTCTCACGGCCCCGTCCCCAGTCAGCCCCAGCATTTT. Translating gives CASSESHGPVPSQPQHF.

The V and J genes are TRBV7-2 and TRBJ2-7; 12 bases are shared with TRBD2. The CDR3 is 15 residues long. Unmatched junction bases numbered 9, after V lost 5 bases and J lost 7 bases. Germline lookup yields CDR1 SGHTA and CDR2 FQGNSA. This chain's CDR3 is CASSRAGTSGWEQYF. CDR3 in DNA: TGTGCCAGCAGCCGCGCCGGGACTAGCGGGTGGGAGCAGTACTTC. The full variable domain, with the rest looked up from reference TRBV7-2 and TRBJ2-7, is GAGVSQSPSNKVTEKGKDVELRCDPISGHTALYWYRQSLGQGLEFLIYFQGNSAPDKSGLPSDRFSAERTGGSVSTLTIQRTQQEDSAVYLCASSRAGTSGWEQYFGPGTRLTVT.

The J gene is TRBJ1-2, the V gene TRBV5-8; 7 bases align to TRBD1. Trimming cost V 4 bases and J 5 bases; bases outside gene matches: 5. CDR3 length equals 13 residues. Germline-derived CDR1 and CDR2 are SGHTS and YDEGEE. This CDR3 is CASSEGQPYGYTF. CDR3 nucleotides: TGTGCCAGCAGCGAGGGACAGCCATATGGCTACACCTTC.

The chain employs TRBV6-5 and TRBJ2-1, with 11 bases matching TRBD2. There are 14 residues in the CDR3. In germline, CDR1 is MNHEY, CDR2 SVGAGI. V shed 10 bases, J shed 4 bases, and the junction held 6 bases outside the gene matches. The CDR3 region is CATKGLAGYNEQFF. In DNA form, the CDR3 reads TGTGCCACCAAAGGACTAGCGGGTTACAATGAGCAGTTCTTC.

This chain joins TRBV6-5 and TRBJ2-7; TRBD1 matches at 8 bases. This CDR3 contains 14 residues. Germline V gene data show CDR1 as MNHEY and CDR2 as SVGAGI. The trim removed 5 bases at V and 6 bases at J, leaving 9 bases unmatched. The DNA for the CDR3 is TGTGCCAGCAGTGAAAATGTAGGACAGGGCGAGCAGTACGTC. This sequence encodes CASSENVGQGEQYV.

This sequence joins TRBV30 and TRBJ2-2; D possibly corresponds to TRBD1 (5 bases). Germline loops: CDR1 GTSNPN, CDR2 SVGIG (reference sequence). This CDR3 has 13 residues. The V and J ends lost 3 bases and 2 bases respectively, with 7 bases between them. The CDR3 spells CAWRTVNTGELFF. DNA of the CDR3: TGTGCCTGGAGGACAGTTAACACCGGGGAGCTGTTTTTT.

This chain uses TRBV11-3 with TRBJ2-7, with D possibly TRBD2 on 5 matching bases. The germline CDR1 and CDR2 sequences are SGHNT and YENEEA. Deletions cut 5 bases from V and 1 base from J, with 12 bases between. The CDR3 consists of 14 residues. CDR3 sequence (DNA): TGTGCCAGCAGCCCTACAGCGGTATCCTACGAGCAGTACTTC. Translated: CASSPTAVSYEQYF. The variable domain in full, completed from reference TRBV11-3 and TRBJ2-7, reads EAGVVQSPRYKIIEKKQPVAFWCNPISGHNTLYWYLQNLGQGPELLIRYENEEAVDDSQLPKDRFSAERLKGVDSTLKIQPAELGDSAVYLCASSPTAVSYEQYFGPGTRLTVT.

The chain combines TRBV19 with TRBJ2-5, with D uncertain. V was clipped by 3 bases and J by 5 bases, with 10 bases between them. The CDR3 runs to 13 residues. Looked up from germline, CDR1 is LNHDA and CDR2 is SQIVND (reference sequence). The CDR3 region has the DNA TGTGCCAGTAGTATGGTCCTGGGCGAGACCCAGTACTTC. It encodes CASSMVLGETQYF.

CDR3 in DNA: TGTGCCAGCATAACAGAGCCAACTAATGAAAAACTGTTTTTT. Protein product: CASITEPTNEKLFF. The chain employs TRBV2 and TRBJ1-4; D uncertain. This CDR3 is built from 14 residues. Germline V gene data show CDR1 as SNHLY and CDR2 as FYNNEI. Trimming cost V 7 bases and J 0 bases, with 9 bases left between them.

The V call is TRBV19, the J call TRBJ2-1; D is unclear. In germline, CDR1 is LNHDA, CDR2 SQIVND (reference sequence). With 9 bases removed from V and 0 bases from J, the gap between germline ends came to 3 bases. The CDR3 has 11 residues. The CDR3 sequence: CASNSYNEQFF. CDR3 DNA sequence: TGTGCCAGCAACTCCTACAATGAGCAGTTCTTC.

This chain joins TRBV6-1 and TRBJ2-3; D gene ambiguous. Deletions cut 6 bases from V and 2 bases from J, with 12 bases between. Germline lookup yields CDR1 MNHNS and CDR2 SASEGT. This CDR3 region has 14 residues. CDR3 nucleotides: TGTGCCAGCAGCCTGGGCACCCTCACAGATACGCAGTATTTT. The encoded protein is CASSLGTLTDTQYF.

As concerns this clone: An end of the junction differs from the germline gene, which may be a read error. The chain is built from TRBV7-7 and TRBJ2-2; 11 nucleotides line up with TRBD2. CDR3 length: 15 residues. Germline-derived CDR1 and CDR2 are SSHAT and FNYEAQ (reference sequence). CDR3 region: CASSLAGGYTGELFF. In DNA form, the CDR3 reads TGTGCCAGCAGCCTAGCGGGAGGCTACACCGGGGAGCTGTTTTTT.

This sequence joins TRBV27 and TRBJ2-3; the D gene is possibly TRBD2 (5 bases). This CDR3 has 16 residues. The germline CDR1 and CDR2 sequences are MNHEY and SMNVEV (reference sequence). V dropped 6 bases and J dropped 1 base, with 17 bases sitting between them. The CDR3 DNA reads as TGTGCCAGCAGACGACGGGGAGCGGAGCGCACAGATACGCAGTATTTT. Translating it yields CASRRRGAERTDTQYF.